This T cell receptor (beta chain) was documented in a study of blood T cell repertoires in COVID-19. Study information: Sample material is recorded as cDNA or gDNA derived from T cells, B-cell-depleted T cells, or PBMCs.

Sequencing was performed with immunoSEQ multiplex PCR; in TCRdb, only in-frame clones are kept and a portion is missing. The table lists under 300,000 clones, 85% of them singletons. This CDR3 spans 14 amino acids. The V end was cut by 1 base, the J end by 4 bases, with 9 bases between. From germline, CDR1 is SGHVS and CDR2 FQNEAQ. Sequencing used peripheral blood. The TCR originated in a human donor in a cohort sampled during active COVID-19. V gene TRBV7-8 combines with J gene TRBJ2-3; TRBD2 might be the D (5 bases). The CDR3 nucleotides read TGTGCCAGCAGCTTAGAGGCTAGCCCAGATACGCAGTATTTT. The encoded protein is CASSLEASPDTQYF.